A selection of T cell receptor beta chains follows, all from one sample in a study of cytomegalovirus exposure and HLA in healthy donors. Repertoires were generated with immunoSEQ multiplex PCR, while TCRdb's copy carries only in-frame clones and drops some. The data contain about 140,000 clones, about 95% of them singletons. Source material: PBMCs. These TCRs come from a man aged 18 to 35 in good health and CMV-seropositive. Each CDR3 is given with its conserved first and last residue. Each record gives: D gene, J gene, clone size, V gene, CDR3 protein, CDR3 DNA. A D gene is named only where the DNA matches it firmly. Clone size appears in some rows only: once, few, many, or a class for an expanded clone.

d_call: TRBD1; j_call: TRBJ2-7; clone_size: -; v_call: TRBV18; cdr3_aa: CASSPGQFYEQYF; cdr3_nt: TGTGCCAGCTCCCCGGGACAGTTCTACGAGCAGTACTTC
d_call: TRBD1; j_call: TRBJ1-2; clone_size: once; v_call: TRBV28; cdr3_aa: CASRKTYRGLSRNYGYTF; cdr3_nt: TGTGCCAGCAGGAAAACCTACAGGGGTTTGTCGAGGAACTATGGCTACACCTTC
d_call: -; j_call: TRBJ1-4; clone_size: -; v_call: TRBV5-5; cdr3_aa: CASSLAGGSIEKLFF; cdr3_nt: TGTGCCAGCAGCTTGGCCGGGGGGAGTATTGAAAAACTGTTTTTT
d_call: TRBD1; j_call: TRBJ2-6; clone_size: -; v_call: TRBV27; cdr3_aa: CASSPIQGRSGANVLTF; cdr3_nt: TGTGCCAGCAGTCCGATACAGGGGCGCTCTGGGGCCAACGTCCTGACTTTC
d_call: TRBD1; j_call: TRBJ2-1; clone_size: -; v_call: TRBV4-1; cdr3_aa: CASSQTGTGIHNEQFF; cdr3_nt: TGCGCCAGCAGCCAGACTGGGACAGGGATCCACAATGAGCAGTTCTTC
d_call: -; j_call: TRBJ2-3; clone_size: -; v_call: TRBV7-9; cdr3_aa: CASSHETGLSTDTQYF; cdr3_nt: TGTGCCAGCAGCCACGAGACCGGACTTAGCACAGATACGCAGTATTTT
d_call: TRBD2; j_call: TRBJ2-1; clone_size: -; v_call: TRBV13; cdr3_aa: CASSSTTSGVDEQFF; cdr3_nt: TGTGCCAGCAGCTCAACGACTAGCGGGGTCGATGAGCAGTTCTTC
d_call: TRBD2; j_call: TRBJ2-1; clone_size: -; v_call: TRBV11-3; cdr3_aa: CASSLAGAGAPYNEQFF; cdr3_nt: TGTGCCAGCAGCTTAGCCGGGGCGGGAGCTCCCTACAATGAGCAGTTCTTC
d_call: -; j_call: TRBJ2-1; clone_size: -; v_call: TRBV10-3; cdr3_aa: CAISELASYNEQFF; cdr3_nt: TGTGCCATCAGTGAGTTGGCTTCCTACAATGAGCAGTTCTTC
d_call: -; j_call: TRBJ1-5; clone_size: -; v_call: TRBV7-2; cdr3_aa: CASSLETGYQPQHF; cdr3_nt: TGTGCCAGCAGCTTAGAAACCGGGTATCAGCCCCAGCATTTT
d_call: -; j_call: TRBJ2-7; clone_size: -; v_call: TRBV7-6; cdr3_aa: CASSPEMDTLNPYEQYF; cdr3_nt: TGTGCCAGCAGCCCAGAAATGGACACCCTCAATCCCTACGAGCAGTACTTC
d_call: TRBD2; j_call: TRBJ2-7; clone_size: -; v_call: TRBV28; cdr3_aa: CASSLWASGSHEQYF; cdr3_nt: TGTGCCAGCAGTTTATGGGCTAGCGGGAGCCACGAGCAGTACTTC
d_call: TRBD2; j_call: TRBJ2-1; clone_size: -; v_call: TRBV15; cdr3_aa: CATSSPPGTSGSTGNEQFF; cdr3_nt: TGTGCCACCAGCAGTCCACCCGGGACTAGCGGGAGTACGGGAAATGAGCAGTTCTTC
d_call: -; j_call: TRBJ2-1; clone_size: once; v_call: TRBV7-9; cdr3_aa: CASSKSGLAYNEQFF; cdr3_nt: TGTGCCAGCAGCAAAAGCGGTTTGGCCTACAATGAGCAGTTCTTC
d_call: TRBD1; j_call: TRBJ1-5; clone_size: -; v_call: TRBV29-1; cdr3_aa: CSASGTGIGQPQHF; cdr3_nt: TGCAGCGCATCCGGGACAGGGATCGGTCAGCCCCAGCATTTT
d_call: -; j_call: TRBJ1-1; clone_size: -; v_call: TRBV6-1; cdr3_aa: CASSGAGNTEAFF; cdr3_nt: TGTGCCAGCAGTGGGGCAGGGAACACTGAAGCTTTCTTT
d_call: TRBD2; j_call: TRBJ2-5; clone_size: -; v_call: TRBV5-1; cdr3_aa: CASSLAGRGQETQYF; cdr3_nt: TGCGCCAGCAGCTTGGCCGGGCGGGGGCAAGAGACCCAGTACTTC
d_call: -; j_call: TRBJ1-4; clone_size: -; v_call: TRBV5-1; cdr3_aa: CASSPGAGDIEEKLFF; cdr3_nt: TGCGCCAGCAGCCCGGGTGCCGGGGACATAGAAGAAAAACTGTTTTTT
d_call: TRBD2; j_call: TRBJ2-7; clone_size: -; v_call: TRBV4-1; cdr3_aa: CASSQASGSLSYEQYF; cdr3_nt: TGCGCCAGCAGCCAAGCTAGCGGGAGCCTCTCCTACGAGCAGTACTTC
d_call: TRBD2; j_call: TRBJ2-2; clone_size: -; v_call: TRBV30; cdr3_aa: CAWSKVAGGPGELFF; cdr3_nt: TGTGCCTGGAGTAAGGTAGCGGGAGGGCCCGGGGAGCTGTTTTTT
d_call: -; j_call: TRBJ1-1; clone_size: many; v_call: TRBV25-1; cdr3_aa: CASSGQGYLSEAFF; cdr3_nt: TGTGCCAGCAGTGGGCAGGGGTATCTATCAGAAGCTTTCTTT
d_call: -; j_call: TRBJ2-7; clone_size: -; v_call: TRBV5-4; cdr3_aa: CASSLGRGVEQYF; cdr3_nt: TGTGCCAGCAGCTTGGGCAGGGGTGTCGAGCAGTACTTC
d_call: TRBD1; j_call: TRBJ2-5; clone_size: once; v_call: TRBV9; cdr3_aa: CASSVLQGVGETQYF; cdr3_nt: TGTGCCAGCAGCGTCCTTCAGGGGGTGGGAGAGACCCAGTACTTC
d_call: TRBD1; j_call: TRBJ2-7; clone_size: once; v_call: TRBV4-1; cdr3_aa: CASSRTPGQGVEQYF; cdr3_nt: TGCGCCAGCAGCCGAACCCCGGGACAGGGGGTCGAGCAGTACTTC
d_call: TRBD2; j_call: TRBJ2-1; clone_size: -; v_call: TRBV9; cdr3_aa: CASSSRGSGRISYNEQFF; cdr3_nt: TGTGCCAGCAGCTCACGGGGTAGCGGGAGGATATCCTACAATGAGCAGTTCTTC
d_call: TRBD2; j_call: TRBJ2-7; clone_size: -; v_call: TRBV9; cdr3_aa: CASSVDGRYSYEQYF; cdr3_nt: TGTGCCAGCAGCGTGGACGGGAGGTACTCCTACGAGCAGTACTTC
d_call: -; j_call: TRBJ2-7; clone_size: -; v_call: TRBV27; cdr3_aa: CASSSVESYEQYF; cdr3_nt: TGTGCCAGCAGTTCCGTGGAGAGCTACGAGCAGTACTTC
d_call: TRBD2; j_call: TRBJ2-2; clone_size: -; v_call: TRBV6-4; cdr3_aa: CASMAGAGTGELFF; cdr3_nt: TGTGCCAGCATGGCGGGAGCCGGCACCGGGGAGCTGTTTTTT
d_call: -; j_call: TRBJ1-3; clone_size: -; v_call: TRBV28; cdr3_aa: CASSWTDFSGNTIYF; cdr3_nt: TGTGCCAGCAGTTGGACAGATTTCTCTGGAAACACCATATATTTT
d_call: -; j_call: TRBJ1-1; clone_size: -; v_call: TRBV7-6; cdr3_aa: CASSPVQGGDTEAFF; cdr3_nt: TGTGCCAGCAGCCCGGTACAGGGAGGGGACACTGAAGCTTTCTTT
d_call: -; j_call: TRBJ1-5; clone_size: -; v_call: TRBV28; cdr3_aa: CASSLLTPLRDNQPQHF; cdr3_nt: TGTGCCAGCAGTCTCTTAACACCTTTACGGGACAATCAGCCCCAGCATTTT
d_call: TRBD1; j_call: TRBJ1-5; clone_size: -; v_call: TRBV2; cdr3_aa: CASKRDRGNQPQHF; cdr3_nt: TGTGCCAGCAAGCGGGACAGGGGGAATCAGCCCCAGCATTTT
d_call: TRBD2; j_call: TRBJ2-7; clone_size: -; v_call: TRBV5-1; cdr3_aa: CASSTGLATSYEQYF; cdr3_nt: TGCGCCAGCAGCACCGGACTAGCGACCTCCTACGAGCAGTACTTC
d_call: TRBD2; j_call: TRBJ2-7; clone_size: -; v_call: TRBV6-1; cdr3_aa: CASRTGTSRYYEQYF; cdr3_nt: TGTGCCAGCAGGACCGGGACTAGCCGATACTACGAGCAGTACTTC
d_call: TRBD1; j_call: TRBJ2-4; clone_size: -; v_call: TRBV6-1; cdr3_aa: CASSIEGAPTRMYF; cdr3_nt: TGTGCCAGCAGTATCGAGGGGGCGCCGACCAGGATGTACTTC
d_call: -; j_call: TRBJ2-1; clone_size: -; v_call: TRBV10-3; cdr3_aa: CAISPEVQGGVNEQFF; cdr3_nt: TGTGCCATCAGCCCGGAGGTACAGGGGGGGGTCAATGAGCAGTTCTTC
d_call: TRBD2; j_call: TRBJ2-2; clone_size: -; v_call: TRBV9; cdr3_aa: CASSRRTSGSANTGELFF; cdr3_nt: TGTGCCAGCAGTCGTCGGACTAGCGGGAGCGCGAACACCGGGGAGCTGTTTTTT
d_call: TRBD2; j_call: TRBJ2-7; clone_size: once; v_call: TRBV19; cdr3_aa: CASSIGTGLVYEQYF; cdr3_nt: TGTGCCAGTAGTATTGGGACGGGACTAGTATACGAGCAGTACTTC
d_call: -; j_call: TRBJ2-6; clone_size: -; v_call: TRBV21-1; cdr3_aa: CASTDKGVSGANVLTF; cdr3_nt: TGTGCCAGCACCGACAAAGGGGTCTCTGGGGCCAACGTCCTGACTTTC
d_call: -; j_call: TRBJ1-4; clone_size: -; v_call: TRBV6-5; cdr3_aa: CASSYGQSDEKLFF; cdr3_nt: TGTGCCAGCAGTTACGGACAGAGCGATGAAAAACTGTTTTTT
d_call: -; j_call: TRBJ2-1; clone_size: -; v_call: TRBV6-1; cdr3_aa: CASSEVGGPEQFF; cdr3_nt: TGTGCCAGCAGTGAAGTAGGGGGACCTGAGCAGTTCTTC
d_call: -; j_call: TRBJ2-3; clone_size: -; v_call: TRBV25-1; cdr3_aa: CASSLGGQSTDTQYF; cdr3_nt: TGTGCCAGCAGTTTGGGCGGACAAAGCACAGATACGCAGTATTTT
d_call: -; j_call: TRBJ2-7; clone_size: -; v_call: TRBV6-1; cdr3_aa: CARETGTLRYEQYF; cdr3_nt: TGTGCCAGAGAGACCGGGACACTTCGCTACGAGCAGTACTTC
d_call: TRBD2; j_call: TRBJ2-1; clone_size: -; v_call: TRBV18; cdr3_aa: CASSPGGTSGRDEQFF; cdr3_nt: TGTGCCAGCTCACCAGGAGGGACTAGCGGGAGAGATGAGCAGTTCTTC
d_call: TRBD1; j_call: TRBJ1-5; clone_size: few; v_call: TRBV27; cdr3_aa: CASSLGQGNQPQHF; cdr3_nt: TGTGCCAGCAGTTTAGGACAGGGCAATCAGCCCCAGCATTTT
d_call: TRBD2; j_call: TRBJ2-1; clone_size: -; v_call: TRBV25-1; cdr3_aa: CASTGLAGAPYNEQFF; cdr3_nt: TGTGCCAGCACCGGACTCGCGGGAGCGCCCTACAATGAGCAGTTCTTC
d_call: TRBD1; j_call: TRBJ1-1; clone_size: -; v_call: TRBV4-1; cdr3_aa: CASSLPGTGVTEAFF; cdr3_nt: TGCGCCAGCAGCCTCCCCGGGACAGGGGTCACTGAAGCTTTCTTT
d_call: -; j_call: TRBJ2-2; clone_size: -; v_call: TRBV2; cdr3_aa: CASMGSGPSGELFF; cdr3_nt: TGTGCCAGCATGGGTAGCGGCCCATCCGGGGAGCTGTTTTTT
d_call: -; j_call: TRBJ2-5; clone_size: -; v_call: TRBV6-1; cdr3_aa: CASSATSSWETQYF; cdr3_nt: TGTGCCAGCAGTGCCACTAGCTCTTGGGAGACCCAGTACTTC
d_call: -; j_call: TRBJ1-2; clone_size: -; v_call: TRBV19; cdr3_aa: CASSIGRNYGYTF; cdr3_nt: TGTGCCAGTAGTATCGGCAGGAACTATGGCTACACCTTC
d_call: -; j_call: TRBJ1-5; clone_size: -; v_call: TRBV18; cdr3_aa: CASSPPVPRSNQPQHF; cdr3_nt: TGTGCCAGCTCACCACCGGTGCCCAGAAGCAATCAGCCCCAGCATTTT
d_call: -; j_call: TRBJ1-4; clone_size: -; v_call: TRBV5-4; cdr3_aa: CASSFLPTNEKLFF; cdr3_nt: TGTGCCAGCAGCTTCCTCCCAACTAATGAAAAACTGTTTTTT
d_call: TRBD2; j_call: TRBJ2-6; clone_size: -; v_call: TRBV9; cdr3_aa: CASSAPAASGLTTGANVLTF; cdr3_nt: TGTGCCAGCAGCGCCCCCGCAGCGTCGGGACTAACGACTGGGGCCAACGTCCTGACTTTC